Each of the 28 T cell receptor beta chains below was sequenced from the same sample in a study of identical twins. TCRdb processed the 5' RACE reads anew with MiXCR; each CDR3 protein has one entry. Of about 470,000 distinct CDR3 sequences in the sample, roughly a quarter were seen once. In addition, the sample was reused for a study of T cells expressing NK-cell markers.

Material for sequencing was CD4+ T cells sorted from blood. These receptors all come from a young woman in good health.

The table lists this clonotype with a count of one. V is TRBV6-1 and J is TRBJ2-7, with 8 bases that match TRBD1. The CDR3 is made up of 15 amino acids. V trimming: 5 bases; J trimming: 2 bases; junction bases outside the gene matches: 8. CDR1 is MNHNS and CDR2 is SASEGT in the germline V gene. CDR3 in DNA: TGTGCCAGCAGTCGAACGACAGGGGCCACCTACGAGCAGTACTTC. Translating gives CASSRTTGATYEQYF.

The rearrangement uses TRBV4-2 and TRBJ2-1; TRBD2 matches 11 bases. Germline V lookup: CDR1 LGHNA, CDR2 YNFKEQ. V lost 3 bases, J lost 4 bases, and 2 bases stayed unmatched. The CDR3 is 15 residues long. The CDR3 is CASSQTSGEYNEQFF. DNA of the CDR3: TGTGCCAGCAGCCAGACTAGCGGGGAGTACAATGAGCAGTTCTTC.

This clonotype has only a few counts. CDR3 in DNA: TGTGCCATCAGCGGGAGCGGGGGGAACACCGGGGAGCTGTTTTTT. Translated: CAISGSGGNTGELFF. The chain recombines TRBV10-3 with TRBJ2-2, with 8 bases fitting TRBD2. Germline trimming cut 6 bases from V and 1 base from J; bases unmatched to any gene: 4. The germline CDR1 and CDR2 sequences are ENHRY and SYGVKD. The CDR3 runs to 15 residues.

The sample holds a few counts of this clonotype. The chain uses TRBV20-1 and TRBJ2-1; 8 bases line up with TRBD1. This CDR3 contains 15 residues. V lost 0 bases, J lost 4 bases, and 5 bases stayed unmatched. Germline CDR1 is DFQATT and CDR2 is SNEGSKA (reference sequence). The CDR3 region has the DNA TGCAGTGCTAGAGATCGTCGACAGGGGTACAATGAGCAGTTCTTC. It is translated as CSARDRRQGYNEQFF.

This clonotype was observed a handful of times. The chain uses TRBV12-3 or TRBV12-4 and TRBJ1-2, with D perhaps TRBD1 (6 bases). Trimming took 8 bases from V and 3 from J, leaving 16 bases between them. The CDR3 sequence is 14 residues long. The CDR3 sequence is CASGGDNLYYGYTF. The CDR3 DNA sequence: TGTGCCAGCGGTGGGGACAACCTCTACTATGGCTACACCTTC.

Only a few counts were recorded for this clonotype. The gene calls are TRBV24-1 and TRBJ2-3, with 9 positions matching TRBD1. This CDR3 has 16 residues. V gave up 4 bases and J gave up 2 bases; unmatched junction bases: 6. The germline CDR1 and CDR2 sequences are KGHDR and SFDVKD. The CDR3 protein is CATSDPTGGHTDTQYF. The DNA of the CDR3 is TGTGCCACCAGTGACCCGACAGGGGGTCACACAGATACGCAGTATTTT.

Only a few counts were recorded for this clonotype. The chain employs TRBV7-7 and TRBJ2-3, with 8 bases identical to TRBD2. V dropped 5 bases and J dropped 1; count of bases not matched to a gene: 5. Looked up from germline, CDR1 is SSHAT and CDR2 is FNYEAQ (reference sequence). The CDR3 has 15 amino acids. The CDR3 DNA reads as TGTGCCAGCAGCCCCATAGCGGGGCGCACAGATACGCAGTATTTT. It codes for CASSPIAGRTDTQYF.

As regards this clonotype: It differs at one base from a far larger clone, so likely a read error. The chain combines TRBV5-4 with TRBJ2-1; D remains ambiguous. Per the germline V gene, CDR1 is SGHNT and CDR2 is YYREEE (reference sequence). Trimming left V 3 bases short and J 10 bases short, with 8 bases between. The CDR3 has 11 residues. The DNA for the CDR3 is TGTGCCAGCAGCTCCACCTACGAGCAGTTCTTC. Protein product: CASSSTYEQFF.

This clonotype occurred a few times. The chain employs TRBV7-6 and TRBJ2-7, with 8 bases matching TRBD2. The germline gives CDR1 SGHVS, CDR2 FNYEAQ. V lost 5 bases, J lost 6 bases, and 12 bases stayed unmatched. The CDR3 runs to 15 residues. The CDR3 DNA follows: TGTGCCAGCAGCGACCCTGCCGGGAGGGCCTTCGAGCAGTACTTC. As protein: CASSDPAGRAFEQYF.

This clonotype occurred a few times. The chain joins TRBV20-1 to TRBJ1-1, with D unclear. Germline V gene sequence: CDR1 DFQATT, CDR2 SNEGSKA (reference sequence). The V gene lost 3 bases and the J gene lost 2 bases, with 10 bases spanning the gap. This CDR3 region has 13 residues. The DNA of the CDR3 is TGCAGTGCTAGTTCCGCAGCCAACACTGAAGCTTTCTTT. As protein: CSASSAANTEAFF.

This clonotype was counted between two and nine times. V usage is TRBV27 and J usage is TRBJ2-3; D gene unclear. Germline V gene sequence: CDR1 MNHEY, CDR2 SMNVEV (reference sequence). CDR3 length equals 14 residues. V was pared by 2 bases and J by 0 bases, with 6 bases between. This CDR3 is CASSLRVSTDTQYF. For the CDR3, the DNA is TGTGCCAGCAGTTTAAGGGTGAGCACAGATACGCAGTATTTT.

The chain recombines TRBV12-3 or TRBV12-4 with TRBJ1-6; the match to TRBD1 covers 8 bases. The CDR3 runs 13 residues. V gave up 7 bases and J gave up 13 bases; unmatched junction bases: 9. In DNA, the CDR3 is TGTGCCAGCAAAGATACACAGGGGGGGCCCCTCCACTTT. It codes for CASKDTQGGPLHF.

J is TRBJ2-1 and V is TRBV20-1; 9 nucleotides agree with TRBD2. Germline loops: CDR1 DFQATT, CDR2 SNEGSKA (reference sequence). V lost 6 bases, J lost 5 bases, and 8 bases stayed unmatched. The CDR3 runs 14 residues. The chain's CDR3 is CSAARGLADNEQFF. As DNA, the CDR3 is TGCAGTGCGGCACGGGGACTAGCCGACAATGAGCAGTTCTTC.

At least ten counts were recorded for this clonotype. The chain is built from TRBV7-2 and TRBJ2-2; the match to TRBD2 covers 8 bases. CDR3 size: 14 residues. Germline V CDR1 and CDR2: SGHTA, FQGNSA. V shed 4 bases and J 7 bases; nucleotides not matched to a gene: 5. The DNA for the CDR3 is TGTGCCAGCAGCTCGAGCGGGAGAGGCGGGGAGCTGTTTTTT. It is translated as CASSSSGRGGELFF.

The chain joins TRBV3-1 to TRBJ1-5, with D possibly being TRBD1 (6 bases). CDR3 length equals 15 residues. The V end was cut by 8 bases, the J end by 0 bases, with 14 bases between. The germline gives CDR1 LGHDT, CDR2 YNNKEL (reference sequence). This chain's CDR3 is CASSPSDSSNQPQHF. CDR3 nucleotides: TGTGCCAGCTCCCCTTCGGACAGTAGCAATCAGCCCCAGCATTTT.

Of note for this clonotype: One end of the junction does not line up with germline, which may come from a read error. The chain uses TRBV7-7 and TRBJ2-3, with a tentative D call TRBD2 (6 bases). Germline V gene data show CDR1 as SSHAT and CDR2 as FNYEAQ (reference sequence). CDR3 size: 14 residues. CDR3 bases: TGTGCTAGCAGTGCGGGATTCGGGGGAGATACGCAGTATTTT. Translating gives CASSAGFGGDTQYF.

The CDR3 DNA reads as TGCAGTGCTAGAGATCAGGCTAGCGGGTTGGAGACCCAGTACTTC. This translates into CSARDQASGLETQYF. V usage is TRBV20-1 and J usage is TRBJ2-5; 8 bases align to TRBD2. The CDR3 runs to 15 residues. The junction had 8 bases not matched to a gene; V was cut back by 0 bases and J by 5 bases. The germline gives CDR1 DFQATT, CDR2 SNEGSKA (reference sequence).

CDR3 nucleotide sequence: TGTGCCAGCAGCGTAGGACAGGGGGCTGTCAACATTCAGTACTTC. This codes for CASSVGQGAVNIQYF. The chain employs TRBV9 and TRBJ2-4; 10 nucleotides align to TRBD1. Trimming took 0 bases from V and 7 from J; bases not matched to a gene: 4. This CDR3 is 15 amino acids long. Germline V lookup: CDR1 SGDLS, CDR2 YYNGEE.

Only a few counts were recorded for this clonotype. The J gene is TRBJ2-1, the V gene TRBV20-1, with D possibly being TRBD2 (5 bases). CDR3 length: 14 amino acids. Germline CDR1 and CDR2: DFQATT and SNEGSKA (reference sequence). V was shortened by 0 bases and J by 8 bases, with 14 bases between the two germline ends. In DNA, the CDR3 is TGCAGTGCTAGAGATGCGGGCTCGCCCCATGAGCAGTTCTTC. Amino acid sequence: CSARDAGSPHEQFF.

This clonotype has a handful of counts. The chain joins TRBV20-1 to TRBJ2-7; 9 positions agree with TRBD1. V lost 5 bases to trimming and J lost 6 bases; unmatched junction nucleotides: 17. This CDR3 spans 16 amino acids. Germline lookup yields CDR1 DFQATT and CDR2 SNEGSKA (reference sequence). CDR3 DNA sequence: TGCAGTGCTCCGACCTTTATTCCCGGGACAGGGTTCGAGCAGTACTTC. Protein: CSAPTFIPGTGFEQYF.

This clonotype was counted between two and nine times. V and J are TRBV20-1 and TRBJ1-2, with D unclear. Germline-derived CDR1 and CDR2 are DFQATT and SNEGSKA (reference sequence). Trimming left V 1 base short and J 0 bases short, with 12 bases between. The CDR3 is 15 residues long. DNA of the CDR3: TGCAGTGCTAGAGGGGCTCAGATAGCTAACTATGGCTACACCTTC. This codes for CSARGAQIANYGYTF.

This clonotype has a handful of counts. This chain uses TRBV3-1 with TRBJ2-2; D is ambiguous. V shed 2 bases and J shed 9 bases, with 10 bases lying between them. This CDR3 is built from 13 residues. Germline CDR1 is LGHDT and CDR2 is YNNKEL (reference sequence). The CDR3 loop is CASSQLIGRELFF. The DNA of the CDR3 is TGTGCCAGCAGCCAATTGATTGGAAGGGAGCTGTTTTTT.

This chain links TRBV27 with TRBJ2-7; the D gene is possibly TRBD1 (6 bases). Deletions cut 8 bases from V and 1 base from J, with 15 bases between. CDR3 length equals 14 residues. In germline, CDR1 is MNHEY, CDR2 SMNVEV (reference sequence). Here the CDR3 reads CASFSWGRSYEQYF. DNA for the CDR3: TGTGCCAGCTTCTCCTGGGGGCGGTCCTACGAGCAGTACTTC.

A few counts support this clonotype. The V gene is TRBV7-2, the J gene TRBJ2-1; 7 positions match TRBD2. The trim removed 5 bases at V and 7 bases at J, leaving 8 bases unmatched. CDR3 size: 14 residues. Germline V CDR1 and CDR2: SGHTA, FQGNSA. The CDR3 sequence is CASSPSGYRNEQFF. The CDR3 DNA reads TGTGCCAGCAGCCCTAGCGGATATAGGAATGAGCAGTTCTTC.

This clonotype was counted between two and nine times. This chain joins TRBV12-3 or TRBV12-4 and TRBJ2-5; D is possibly TRBD2 (6 bases). V was shortened by 2 bases and J by 5 bases, with 12 bases between the two germline ends. The CDR3 extends over 14 amino acids. This chain's CDR3 is CASSLHFREETQYF. In DNA form, the CDR3 reads TGTGCCAGCAGTTTACATTTTCGGGAGGAGACCCAGTACTTC.

This clonotype was recorded a few times. J is TRBJ2-7 and V is TRBV12-3 or TRBV12-4; D may be TRBD1 or TRBD2 (5 bases each). The CDR3 totals 14 residues. Trimming cost V 6 bases and J 4 bases, with 16 bases left between them. Here the CDR3 reads CASRPGQGPYEQYF. In DNA form, the CDR3 reads TGTGCCAGCAGACCGGGGCAGGGACCGTACGAGCAGTACTTC.

This clonotype was seen a few times. V usage is TRBV20-1 and J usage is TRBJ1-5; TRBD1 is a possible D gene (6 bases). Germline CDR1 DFQATT, CDR2 SNEGSKA (reference sequence). The CDR3 spans 15 residues. The ends were cut back, 0 bases at V and 2 bases at J, with 11 bases in the middle. CDR3 protein: CSAREGGAGNQPQHF. The CDR3 nucleotides are TGCAGTGCTAGAGAGGGGGGGGCGGGCAATCAGCCCCAGCATTTT.

This clonotype was recorded at least ten times. This chain joins TRBV4-2 and TRBJ2-5; D possibly corresponds to TRBD1 (6 bases). Germline-derived CDR1 and CDR2 are LGHNA and YNFKEQ. The CDR3 has 16 residues. V was cut by 4 bases and J by 5 bases, with 20 bases left in between. The chain's CDR3 is CASSLDTSGAEETQYF. CDR3 nucleotide sequence: TGTGCCAGCAGCCTAGACACTTCAGGGGCAGAGGAGACCCAGTACTTC.